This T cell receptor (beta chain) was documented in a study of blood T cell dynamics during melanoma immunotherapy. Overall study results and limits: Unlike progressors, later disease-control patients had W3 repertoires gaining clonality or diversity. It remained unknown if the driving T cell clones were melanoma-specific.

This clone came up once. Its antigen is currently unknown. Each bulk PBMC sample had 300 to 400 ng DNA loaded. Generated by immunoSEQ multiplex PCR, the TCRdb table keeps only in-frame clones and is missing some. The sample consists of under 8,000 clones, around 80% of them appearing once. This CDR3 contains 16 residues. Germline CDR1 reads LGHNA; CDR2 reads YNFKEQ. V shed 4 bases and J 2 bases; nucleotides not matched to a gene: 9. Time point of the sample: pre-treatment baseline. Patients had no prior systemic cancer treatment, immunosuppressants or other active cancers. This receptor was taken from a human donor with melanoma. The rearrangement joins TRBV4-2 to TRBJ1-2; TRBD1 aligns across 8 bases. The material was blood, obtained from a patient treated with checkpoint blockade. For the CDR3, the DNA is TGTGCCAGCAGCCGGGGCTCGGACAGGGAAAACTATGGCTACACCTTC. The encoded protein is CASSRGSDRENYGYTF.